These 5 T cell receptor beta chains were sequenced from one sample in a study of control samples from healthy donors and cancer patients. Only in-frame clones appear in the TCRdb table, and some are missing; sequencing was by immunoSEQ multiplex PCR. The sample includes tens of thousands of clones, approximately 90% of them seen just once. Sample: PBMCs. The receptors originated from a man between 60 and 75 years old with head and neck cancer.

This chain joins TRBV18 and TRBJ2-5, with D perhaps TRBD2 (6 bases). This CDR3 is 15 amino acids long. V was clipped by 5 bases and J by 5 bases, with 18 bases between them. Germline CDR1 and CDR2: KGHSH and LQKENI. DNA of the CDR3: TGTGCCAGCTCAAACAGCGCGGGGCTCTTTGAGACCCAGTACTTC. It translates to CASSNSAGLFETQYF.

This clone was recorded a few times. Distinct nucleotide sequences in the sample also encode this CDR3. J is TRBJ1-3 and V is TRBV4-1; D is possibly TRBD1 (5 bases). Trimming left V 2 bases short and J 4 bases short, with 18 bases between. Per germline, CDR1 MGHRA and CDR2 YSYEKL. The CDR3 extends over 17 amino acids. In nucleotides, the CDR3 is TGCGCCAGCAGCCAACAAAGGGTCAGGGCCCGCGGAAACACCATATATTTT. As protein: CASSQQRVRARGNTIYF.

This rearrangement joins TRBV18 to TRBJ1-5; the D is unclear. V shed 1 base and J shed 5 bases, with 15 bases lying between them. CDR1 is KGHSH, CDR2 LQKENI, per germline. CDR3 size: 16 residues. The DNA of the CDR3 is TGTGCCAGCTCACCACGGGGAGCGGGTGGAGATCAGCCCCAGCATTTT. Amino acids: CASSPRGAGGDQPQHF.

The chain links TRBV19 to TRBJ1-1, with no clear D. Trimming left V 9 bases short and J 4 bases short, with 15 bases between. This CDR3 is built from 13 residues. Germline V CDR1 and CDR2: LNHDA, SQIVND (reference sequence). The CDR3 sequence is CASESAGGTEAFF. The CDR3 nucleotides read TGTGCCAGCGAATCGGCCGGCGGCACTGAAGCTTTCTTT.

This chain links TRBV7-9 with TRBJ1-5; D gene uncertain. This CDR3 contains 14 residues. V gave up 1 base and J gave up 4 bases, with 8 bases separating them. In germline, CDR1 is SEHNR, CDR2 FQNEAQ (reference sequence). CDR3 bases: TGTGCCAGCAGCTTAGACAATGCGAATCAGCCCCAGCATTTT. It yields the protein CASSLDNANQPQHF. Combining the CDR3 with reference TRBV7-9 and TRBJ1-5 gives the whole variable domain DTGVSQNPRHKITKRGQNVTFRCDPISEHNRLYWYRQTLGQGPEFLTYFQNEAQLEKSRLLSDRFSAERPKGSFSTLEIQRTEQGDSAMYLCASSLDNANQPQHFGDGTRLSIL.